The rows below give T cell receptor beta chains drawn from one sample of a study of blood T cell repertoires in COVID-19. Clones were read by immunoSEQ multiplex PCR, and TCRdb kept only the in-frame ones, dropping some. The sample has about 190,000 clones; around 80% are singletons. Sequencing was carried out using peripheral blood. These receptors all stem from a middle-aged man who had recovered from COVID-19. The CDR3 runs from the conserved cysteine through the conserved F or W. D genes are given only for firm matches. Clone size is given for some rows only: seen once, a few or many times, or a class if the clone is expanded.

J gene,CDR3 length,D gene,V gene,clone size,CDR3 DNA,CDR3 protein
TRBJ2-4,14,NA,TRBV6-5,NA,TGTGCCAGCAGACCTACAGGGGCCAAAAACATTCAGTACTTC,CASRPTGAKNIQYF
TRBJ2-1,14,NA,TRBV25-1,NA,TGTGCCAGCAGTGTTTTCTGGGAGCACAATGAGCAGTTCTTC,CASSVFWEHNEQFF
TRBJ1-4,15,TRBD1,TRBV2,NA,TGTGCCAGCAACAACGCAGGGGGGACTAATGAAAAACTGTTTTTT,CASNNAGGTNEKLFF
TRBJ2-2,14,NA,TRBV29-1,once,TGCAGCGTGGTCGACAACAGGTCTGGCGGGGAGCTGTTTTTT,CSVVDNRSGGELFF
TRBJ1-4,17,NA,TRBV7-9,NA,TGTGCCAGCAACCAACCTCGACAGGATACAACTAATGAAAAACTGTTTTTT,CASNQPRQDTTNEKLFF
TRBJ2-1,14,NA,TRBV30,NA,TGTGCCTGGATGTCCAGCGGAGACTACAATGAGCAGTTCTTC,CAWMSSGDYNEQFF
TRBJ2-6,21,TRBD1,TRBV3-1/TRBV3-2,NA,TGTGCCAGCAGCCTGACGATCATAGGGACAGGGGGCATCTCTGGGGCCAACGTCCTGACTTTC,CASSLTIIGTGGISGANVLTF
TRBJ1-5,13,NA,TRBV12-3/TRBV12-4,NA,TGTGCCAGCAGTTTTGGAGAAAATCAGCCCCAGCATTTT,CASSFGENQPQHF
TRBJ1-3,13,TRBD1,TRBV20-1,NA,TGCAGTGCTAGTACAGGGGCTGGAAACACCATATATTTT,CSASTGAGNTIYF
TRBJ1-4,17,NA,TRBV23-1,NA,TGCGCCAGCAGTCAATCGGGGGCAGGGCCAAATGGAATGAAACTGTTTTTT,CASSQSGAGPNGMKLFF
TRBJ2-5,14,NA,TRBV7-7,NA,TGTGCCAGCAGCTTAGTTGGTAGCGGAGAGACCCAGTACTTC,CASSLVGSGETQYF
TRBJ2-5,16,TRBD1,TRBV9,few,TGTGCCAGCAGCGTATCGACAGGGGTCGTTGGGGAGACCCAGTACTTC,CASSVSTGVVGETQYF
TRBJ2-1,16,TRBD2,TRBV9,once,TGTGCCAGCAGCGTATATGGACTAGCGGGAGTGAATGAGCAGTTCTTC,CASSVYGLAGVNEQFF
TRBJ1-6,18,NA,TRBV4-2,NA,TGTGCCAGCAGCCAAGATTTAGTACAGGGAACCTATAATTCACCCCTCCACTTT,CASSQDLVQGTYNSPLHF
TRBJ2-3,17,TRBD2,TRBV28,NA,TGTGCCAGCAGTTCCCAGACTAGCGGGAGTTATGTAGATACGCAGTATTTT,CASSSQTSGSYVDTQYF
TRBJ2-7,14,NA,TRBV4-1,few,TGCGCCAGCAGCCATGGGCAGGGGCCGCACGAGCAGTACTTC,CASSHGQGPHEQYF
TRBJ2-5,16,NA,TRBV7-2,once,TGTGCCAGCAGCTTATCAGCTGTAGGGGTGATGGAGACCCAGTACTTC,CASSLSAVGVMETQYF
TRBJ1-2,15,NA,TRBV27,once,TGTGCCAGCAGTTTAGGTACGGACTCCTACTATGGCTACACCTTC,CASSLGTDSYYGYTF
TRBJ2-2,14,NA,TRBV28,few,TGTGCCAGCAGGCTAGCCCGCGACACCGGGGAGCTGTTTTTT,CASRLARDTGELFF
TRBJ2-3,17,NA,TRBV3-1/TRBV3-2,NA,TGTGCCAGCAGCGGAGGGACGGTCAACCCTGGCACAGATACGCAGTATTTT,CASSGGTVNPGTDTQYF
TRBJ1-1,14,TRBD1,TRBV29-1,NA,TGCAGCGTTGGGGACAGGGGTTTTTACACTGAAGCTTTCTTT,CSVGDRGFYTEAFF
TRBJ2-3,14,TRBD2,TRBV7-8,NA,TGTGCCAGCAGCTTGGGACTATTCACAGATACGCAGTATTTT,CASSLGLFTDTQYF
TRBJ2-5,16,TRBD2,TRBV6-2/TRBV6-3,NA,TGTGCCAGCAGTTACTACGGTAGCGGGAGGCTAGAGACCCAGTACTTC,CASSYYGSGRLETQYF
TRBJ2-2,14,NA,TRBV7-3,NA,TGTGCCAGCAGCCCTCGGAGACTGACCGGGGAGCTGTTTTTT,CASSPRRLTGELFF
TRBJ1-2,12,NA,TRBV3-1/TRBV3-2,NA,TGTGCCACCTCGACGGGGGGATTTGGCTACACCTTC,CATSTGGFGYTF
TRBJ2-3,13,NA,TRBV3-1/TRBV3-2,NA,TGTGCCAGCAGCCAAGATCGGGCAGATACGCAGTATTTT,CASSQDRADTQYF
TRBJ2-7,15,TRBD2,TRBV6-1,NA,TGTGCCAGCAGTGAAACTGCTAGCGGGGACTACGAGCAGTACTTC,CASSETASGDYEQYF
TRBJ2-2,15,NA,TRBV9,NA,TGTGCCAGCAGCGTTCGGGGATCGAACACCGGGGAGCTGTTTTTT,CASSVRGSNTGELFF
TRBJ1-1,14,TRBD1,TRBV29-1,NA,TGCAGCGTTGAAGGAGATGGGACAGGGGGCTCAGCTTTCTTT,CSVEGDGTGGSAFF
TRBJ2-2,16,NA,TRBV5-4,NA,TGTGCCAGCAGCTTGGAGGGGGGGCGGAACACCGGGGAGCTGTTTTTT,CASSLEGGRNTGELFF
TRBJ2-7,14,NA,TRBV7-6,NA,TGTGCCAGCAGCTCGGGTCAAATGGGCTACGAGCAGTACTTC,CASSSGQMGYEQYF
TRBJ1-5,15,TRBD1,TRBV19,NA,TGTGCCAGTAGTATTTCAGGGGGTCGTGGAGCGCCCCAGCATTTT,CASSISGGRGAPQHF
TRBJ1-2,14,TRBD1,TRBV25-1,NA,TGTGCCAGCAGTCGGACAGGAATAAACTATGGCTACACCTTC,CASSRTGINYGYTF
TRBJ2-7,15,TRBD2,TRBV7-2,NA,TGTGCCAGCAGCTTAAGACTAGCGGGAAGGTACGAGCAGTACTTC,CASSLRLAGRYEQYF
TRBJ2-2,14,TRBD2,TRBV28,NA,TGTGCCACCAGGACTAGCGGAGGTCCCAGGGAGCTGTTTTTT,CATRTSGGPRELFF
TRBJ2-7,12,NA,TRBV30,NA,TGTGCCTGGAGAGGGGCCTCCTACGAGCAGTACTTC,CAWRGASYEQYF
TRBJ1-1,14,TRBD1,TRBV27,NA,TGTGCCAGCAGTCTTCGTGACAGGGGAAATGAAGCTTTCTTT,CASSLRDRGNEAFF
TRBJ2-7,16,NA,TRBV27,once,TGTGCCAGCAGTAGAACCTACGGGATTCTTTCCTACGAGCAGTACTTC,CASSRTYGILSYEQYF
TRBJ1-1,16,TRBD1,TRBV7-9,NA,TGTGCCAGCAGCTTCTACATAAGGACAGGGAACACTGAAGCTTTCTTT,CASSFYIRTGNTEAFF
TRBJ1-5,17,TRBD1,TRBV7-2,NA,TGTGCCAGCAGCCCCTCGGCAGGGGGTAGGGGCAATCAGCCCCAGCATTTT,CASSPSAGGRGNQPQHF
TRBJ2-3,14,NA,TRBV5-1,NA,TGCGCCAGCAATGACGCAGGGGCTGGAGATACGCAGTATTTT,CASNDAGAGDTQYF
TRBJ2-6,15,NA,TRBV3-1/TRBV3-2,NA,TGTGCCAGCACCCCTCCAGGGCAAGGGGCCAACGTCCTGACTTTC,CASTPPGQGANVLTF
TRBJ2-5,15,NA,TRBV29-1,once,TGCAGCGTTGTGCGGCAGGGGCAATTCCAAGAGACCCAGTACTTC,CSVVRQGQFQETQYF
TRBJ1-1,14,NA,TRBV6-1,NA,TGTGCCAGCAGTGAGGGGGGTTTGAACACTGAAGCTTTCTTT,CASSEGGLNTEAFF
TRBJ1-1,12,NA,TRBV5-1,NA,TGCGCCAGCAGCCAGGCGAACACTGAAGCTTTCTTT,CASSQANTEAFF
TRBJ1-5,15,NA,TRBV14,NA,TGTGCCAGGGGCGGCGGGCGGAAAATCAATCAGCCCCAGCATTTT,CARGGGRKINQPQHF
TRBJ1-3,16,TRBD1,TRBV7-2,NA,TGTGCCAGCAGCCCCCAAGACAGGGCCTCTGGAAACACCATATATTTT,CASSPQDRASGNTIYF